Listed below are T cell receptor beta chains from one sample, sequenced in a study of OX40 agonist ivuxolimab in advanced cancers. The data were produced by immunoSEQ multiplex PCR, yet TCRdb's version contains in-frame clones alone and is incomplete. The data show tens of thousands of clones, approximately 90% seen once. Sequenced here: CD4+ or CD8+ T cells sorted from blood, sampled in a trial of the OX40 agonist ivuxolimab. The receptors were sampled from an adult with an advanced solid tumor such as melanoma, head and neck, liver or kidney cancer. CDR3s include the opening cysteine and the closing phenylalanine or tryptophan. Fields, in order: clone size, J gene, D gene, V gene, CDR3 DNA, CDR3 protein. The D gene is left open where the match is weak. Clone size is not always given. Where it is, it says once, few, many or a class for expanded clones.

abundance: -
j_gene: TRBJ1-3
d_gene: -
v_gene: TRBV7-8
CDR3nt: TGTGCCAGCAGCTTAAGGGGGTCTGGAAACACCATATATTTT
CDR3aa: CASSLRGSGNTIYF

abundance: once
j_gene: TRBJ2-1
d_gene: TRBD1
v_gene: TRBV5-1
CDR3nt: TGCGCCAGCAGCTCACCCCCGGGACAGCTTTTCTACAATGAGCAGTTCTTC
CDR3aa: CASSSPPGQLFYNEQFF

abundance: -
j_gene: TRBJ1-2
d_gene: TRBD1
v_gene: TRBV2
CDR3nt: TGTGCCAGCAGGGGACAGAACTATGGCTACACCTTC
CDR3aa: CASRGQNYGYTF

abundance: medium-sized
j_gene: TRBJ2-7
d_gene: -
v_gene: TRBV7-9
CDR3nt: TGTGCCAGCAGCTTAAGCCACGAGCAGTACTTC
CDR3aa: CASSLSHEQYF

abundance: -
j_gene: TRBJ2-5
d_gene: TRBD1
v_gene: TRBV7-9
CDR3nt: TGTGCCAGCGCGGCGGACAGGGGGAGGGAGACCCAGTACTTC
CDR3aa: CASAADRGRETQYF

abundance: -
j_gene: TRBJ1-6
d_gene: -
v_gene: TRBV4-1
CDR3nt: TGCGCCAGCAGCCAAGATTTAGGCGGAACCATACGATCACCCCTCCACTTT
CDR3aa: CASSQDLGGTIRSPLHF

abundance: -
j_gene: TRBJ2-5
d_gene: -
v_gene: TRBV19
CDR3nt: TGTGCCAGTAGTGACCGGGGCCCGTACCAAGAGACCCAGTACTTC
CDR3aa: CASSDRGPYQETQYF

abundance: -
j_gene: TRBJ2-7
d_gene: TRBD1
v_gene: TRBV27
CDR3nt: TGTGCCAGCAGTTTTACTCGGACAGGGGCTTTATACGAGCAGTACTTC
CDR3aa: CASSFTRTGALYEQYF

abundance: -
j_gene: TRBJ1-2
d_gene: -
v_gene: TRBV5-1
CDR3nt: TGCGCCAGCAGCTTGGCAGGGAGCTTTAATGGCTACACCTTC
CDR3aa: CASSLAGSFNGYTF

abundance: -
j_gene: TRBJ2-5
d_gene: -
v_gene: TRBV5-1
CDR3nt: TGCGCCAGCAGCTTGAGCATAGGGGCGGGTGGAGAGACCCAGTACTTC
CDR3aa: CASSLSIGAGGETQYF

abundance: -
j_gene: TRBJ1-5
d_gene: TRBD1
v_gene: TRBV6-6
CDR3nt: TGTGCCAGCAGTCGGACAGGGCTGTTGAGCAATCAGCCCCAGCATTTT
CDR3aa: CASSRTGLLSNQPQHF

abundance: -
j_gene: TRBJ1-1
d_gene: -
v_gene: TRBV5-1
CDR3nt: TGCGCCAGCTACGCGGGACTCTTGAACACTGAAGCTTTCTTT
CDR3aa: CASYAGLLNTEAFF

abundance: -
j_gene: TRBJ2-1
d_gene: -
v_gene: TRBV19
CDR3nt: TGTGCCAGTAGTCACTGGAATGAGCAGTTCTTC
CDR3aa: CASSHWNEQFF

abundance: once
j_gene: TRBJ2-3
d_gene: -
v_gene: TRBV7-2
CDR3nt: TGTGCCAGCAGCTTAGAGGCGACCCCGGGCGCGCAGTATTTT
CDR3aa: CASSLEATPGAQYF

abundance: -
j_gene: TRBJ2-7
d_gene: TRBD1
v_gene: TRBV5-6
CDR3nt: TGTGCCAGCAGCCTGAACAGGGGATGGTTTGGCGAGCAGTACTTC
CDR3aa: CASSLNRGWFGEQYF

abundance: -
j_gene: TRBJ2-7
d_gene: -
v_gene: TRBV28
CDR3nt: TGTGCCAGCAGTTTATTCCCCGCCCTCGGGACACCATCCTACGAGCAGTACTTC
CDR3aa: CASSLFPALGTPSYEQYF

abundance: -
j_gene: TRBJ2-1
d_gene: TRBD1
v_gene: TRBV11-3
CDR3nt: TGTGCCAGCTCGGACAGGCATTACAATGAGCAGTTCTTC
CDR3aa: CASSDRHYNEQFF

abundance: -
j_gene: TRBJ2-7
d_gene: -
v_gene: TRBV6-4
CDR3nt: TGTGCCAGCCAACCTTATGCCCAGAAAGAACAGCGGGAGCAGTACTTC
CDR3aa: CASQPYAQKEQREQYF

abundance: -
j_gene: TRBJ1-4
d_gene: TRBD1
v_gene: TRBV18
CDR3nt: TGTGCCAGCTCAGAGGGACAGGGGTACGGACTGTTTTTT
CDR3aa: CASSEGQGYGLFF

abundance: -
j_gene: TRBJ2-1
d_gene: -
v_gene: TRBV11-3
CDR3nt: TGTGCCAGCAGCACCGGACAGAGCTCCTACAATGAGCAGTTCTTC
CDR3aa: CASSTGQSSYNEQFF

abundance: -
j_gene: TRBJ1-2
d_gene: -
v_gene: TRBV19
CDR3nt: TGTGCCAGTAGAGAGTATACGACAGGTAGCTATGGCTACACCTTC
CDR3aa: CASREYTTGSYGYTF

abundance: -
j_gene: TRBJ2-3
d_gene: -
v_gene: TRBV5-1
CDR3nt: TGCGCCAGCAGCTTTAAACAGGGAAACACAGATACGCAGTATTTT
CDR3aa: CASSFKQGNTDTQYF

abundance: -
j_gene: TRBJ1-3
d_gene: -
v_gene: TRBV7-9
CDR3nt: TGTGCCAGCAGCTTAGTAATAGAAACCACCTCTGGAAACACCATATATTTT
CDR3aa: CASSLVIETTSGNTIYF

abundance: -
j_gene: TRBJ2-1
d_gene: TRBD2
v_gene: TRBV18
CDR3nt: TGTGCCAGCTCACCAGGGTGGCTAGCGGAGAAGATTGGTGAGCAGTTCTTC
CDR3aa: CASSPGWLAEKIGEQFF

abundance: once
j_gene: TRBJ1-5
d_gene: -
v_gene: TRBV10-3
CDR3nt: TGTGCCATCAGTGAGTCTTTTAAGCCCCAGCATTTT
CDR3aa: CAISESFKPQHF

abundance: -
j_gene: TRBJ2-2
d_gene: TRBD1
v_gene: TRBV5-4
CDR3nt: TGTGCCAGCAGCCCCGGGACAGGGGTAACCGGGGAGCTGTTTTTT
CDR3aa: CASSPGTGVTGELFF

abundance: once
j_gene: TRBJ2-2
d_gene: -
v_gene: TRBV4-2
CDR3nt: TGTGCCAGCAGCCAAGTAGGGTCGGGCACCGGGGAGCTGTTTTTT
CDR3aa: CASSQVGSGTGELFF

abundance: -
j_gene: TRBJ1-4
d_gene: -
v_gene: TRBV28
CDR3nt: TGTGCCAGCAGTTTATGGACGGGGGCGGGTGAAAAACTGTTTTTT
CDR3aa: CASSLWTGAGEKLFF